This T cell receptor beta chain stems from a study of T cell responses to AZD1222 COVID-19 vaccine. Some clones are missing from TCRdb's copy, which holds only in-frame ones; the method was immunoSEQ multiplex PCR. Altogether approximately 85,000 clones are present, 65% to 90% being singletons, with the ten largest covering 6.3%. Study results and limitations: Donor demographics were predominantly white British with a female majority; clonal diversity may be underestimated.

Comments on this clone: The antigen remains undetermined. Other DNA sequences in this specimen translate into the identical CDR3.

Germline assignment: CDR1 MGHRA and CDR2 YSYEKL. Trimming removed 2 bases from V and 4 bases from J; junction bases left unmatched: 8. The CDR3 consists of 16 residues. This sequence originates from an adult in good health. The chain carries TRBV4-1 and TRBJ1-2; 9 nucleotides match TRBD1. The sample here was peripheral blood, taken on day 0 of AZD1222 vaccination. The CDR3 DNA reads TGCGCCAGCAGCCAATTTACGACAGGGGGTATCTATGGCTACACCTTC. Protein sequence: CASSQFTTGGIYGYTF.